What follows is one TCR beta chain and its context. Its antigen is unknown. Individual cDNA molecules were tagged with unique molecular identifiers. TCRdb independently ran MiXCR on the 5' RACE reads; one entry per CDR3 protein. The table includes some 53,000 distinct CDR3 sequences, 8% to 8.5% detected once. These data belong to a study of early T cells in non-severe SARS-CoV-2 infection. Study context: Bulk RNA from unsorted whole blood was sequenced; chains were unpaired. Study-level findings and limits: In VDJdb matching, anti-spike CD8 responses were favored while private and CD4 specificities went missing.

This clonotype originated in an adult who was a healthcare worker with PCR-confirmed SARS-CoV-2 infection or an uninfected control (not recorded which). What was sequenced was whole blood.

Here the CDR3 DNA reads TGTGCCAGCAGTTTTTACCTAGCGGGAGGCTACAATGAGCAGTTCTTC. As protein: CASSFYLAGGYNEQFF. The J gene is TRBJ2-1, the V gene TRBV6-2 or TRBV6-3; 11 nucleotides align to TRBD2. CDR3 length: 16 amino acids. Per germline, CDR1 MNHEY and CDR2 SVGEGT. Losses at the gene ends were 4 bases for V and 3 bases for J; bases not matched to a gene: 5.